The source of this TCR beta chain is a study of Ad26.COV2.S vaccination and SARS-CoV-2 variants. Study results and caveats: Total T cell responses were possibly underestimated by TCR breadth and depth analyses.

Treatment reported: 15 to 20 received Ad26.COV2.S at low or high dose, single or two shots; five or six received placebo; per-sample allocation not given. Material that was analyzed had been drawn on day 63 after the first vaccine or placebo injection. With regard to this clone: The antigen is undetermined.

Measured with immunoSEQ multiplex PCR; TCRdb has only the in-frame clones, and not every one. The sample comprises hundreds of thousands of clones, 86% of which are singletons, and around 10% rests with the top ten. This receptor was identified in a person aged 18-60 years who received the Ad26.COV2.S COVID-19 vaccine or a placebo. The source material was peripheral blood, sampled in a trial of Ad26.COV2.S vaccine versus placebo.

The CDR3 spells CASSLSPRTEETQYF. In DNA form, the CDR3 reads TGTGCCAGCAGCCTATCACCTCGGACAGAAGAGACCCAGTACTTC. This chain connects TRBV11-2 to TRBJ2-5; TRBD1 might be the D (6 bases). The CDR3 spans 15 residues. The ends were cut back, 5 bases at V and 3 bases at J, with 16 bases in the middle. Germline V gene sequence: CDR1 SGHAT, CDR2 FQNNGV.